The rows below give T cell receptor beta chains drawn from one sample of a study of T cell repertoires in cytomegalovirus infection. TCRdb re-called the reads through MiXCR, storing one row per CDR3 protein. The table lists fewer than 250,000 distinct CDR3 sequences, roughly 23% of them singletons. Sequencing was carried out using CD8+ T cells from PBMCs. Receptor source: a human donor in good health (CMV status not recorded). Some clones in this sample may be carry-over from other donors' samples. Both conserved end residues are part of each CDR3. The D gene is left open where the match is weak. Rows may omit the clone size; those that give it use once, few, many or a size class.

J gene	V gene	clone size	D gene	CDR3 protein	CDR3 DNA
TRBJ2-7	TRBV12-3/TRBV12-4	NA	TRBD2	CASSTGTSYEQYF	TGTGCCAGCAGTACCGGGACTAGCTACGAGCAGTACTTC
TRBJ2-7	TRBV27	few	NA	CASSLLGGLYEQYF	TGTGCCAGCAGTTTACTCGGGGGACTTTACGAGCAGTACTTC
TRBJ2-7	TRBV20-1	NA	TRBD2	CSAASGGLHEQYF	TGCAGTGCTGCTAGCGGGGGGTTGCACGAGCAGTACTTC
TRBJ2-5	TRBV6-1	NA	TRBD1	CASSDWDRQETQYF	TGTGCCAGCAGTGACTGGGACAGACAAGAGACCCAGTACTTC
TRBJ1-1	TRBV7-3	NA	NA	CASSGAGENTEAFF	TGTGCCAGCAGCGGAGCCGGAGAGAACACTGAAGCTTTCTTT
TRBJ1-1	TRBV12-3/TRBV12-4	many	NA	CASSPSTDFGEAFF	TGTGCCAGCAGCCCTTCGACGGACTTCGGCGAAGCTTTCTTT
TRBJ1-1	TRBV5-6	NA	NA	CASSLSGRGNTEAFF	TGTGCCAGCAGCTTGAGCGGTCGGGGAAACACTGAAGCTTTCTTT
TRBJ2-3	TRBV20-1	few	NA	CSARLSSWSFTDTQYF	TGCAGTGCTAGATTGAGTAGCTGGTCGTTCACAGATACGCAGTATTTT
TRBJ1-1	TRBV20-1	many	NA	CSAPLYWGTEAFF	TGCAGTGCCCCCCTCTATTGGGGCACTGAAGCTTTCTTT
TRBJ2-1	TRBV2	NA	NA	CASSPPGAGVNEQFF	TGTGCCAGCAGTCCCCCGGGAGCAGGGGTCAATGAGCAGTTCTTC
TRBJ2-7	TRBV25-1	many	NA	CASRDGVAYEQYF	TGTGCCAGCAGGGATGGGGTAGCCTACGAGCAGTACTTC
TRBJ1-2	TRBV6-2/TRBV6-3	NA	TRBD1	CASSEWQGGTGDYGYTF	TGTGCCAGCAGTGAATGGCAGGGGGGTACCGGAGACTATGGCTACACCTTC
TRBJ1-1	TRBV12-3/TRBV12-4	few	NA	CASSEPGAGKNTEAFF	TGTGCCAGCAGTGAGCCGGGAGCCGGAAAGAACACTGAAGCTTTCTTT
TRBJ2-3	TRBV12-3/TRBV12-4	few	NA	CASSLVAPSTDTQYF	TGTGCCAGCAGTTTGGTAGCGCCAAGCACAGATACGCAGTATTTT
TRBJ2-6	TRBV19	many	NA	CASSSGLSGANVLTF	TGTGCCAGTAGTAGCGGCCTCTCTGGGGCCAACGTCCTGACTTTC
TRBJ1-1	TRBV4-2	few	NA	CASSQEGLVVANTEAFF	TGTGCCAGCAGCCAAGAGGGTTTAGTGGTAGCGAACACTGAAGCTTTCTTT
TRBJ1-1	TRBV5-1	NA	TRBD1	CTSRQGSGTEAFF	TGCACCAGCCGACAGGGATCGGGCACTGAAGCTTTCTTT
TRBJ2-7	TRBV19	NA	TRBD2	CASSPGTSVYEQYF	TGTGCCAGTAGCCCCGGGACTAGCGTCTACGAGCAGTACTTC
TRBJ1-1	TRBV7-9	many	NA	CASRDDGGTEAFF	TGTGCCAGCAGGGATGACGGGGGCACTGAAGCTTTCTTT
TRBJ1-6	TRBV20-1	few	TRBD1	CSASTGGLDHF	TGCAGTGCTAGTACAGGGGGCCTGGACCACTTT
TRBJ2-2	TRBV2	once	NA	CASREDSNTGELFF	TGTGCCAGCAGGGAGGACAGCAACACCGGGGAGCTGTTTTTT
TRBJ1-2	TRBV14	NA	NA	CASSQESTYGYTF	TGTGCCAGCAGCCAAGAGAGTACCTATGGCTACACCTTC
TRBJ2-3	TRBV20-1	medium-sized	TRBD2	CSASGLVDTDTQYF	TGCAGTGCCTCGGGACTAGTAGACACAGATACGCAGTATTTT
TRBJ1-4	TRBV9	NA	NA	CASSPGVRGSNEKLFF	TGTGCCAGCAGTCCCGGGGTGAGGGGATCTAATGAAAAACTGTTTTTT
TRBJ2-5	TRBV6-1	NA	TRBD2	CASSGTSLSETQYF	TGTGCCAGCAGTGGGACTAGTCTCTCGGAGACCCAGTACTTC
TRBJ2-7	TRBV7-6	many	TRBD1	CASSETGGISYEQYF	TGTGCCAGCAGCGAGACAGGGGGGATCTCCTACGAGCAGTACTTC
TRBJ2-1	TRBV19	few	NA	CASTTVGIYSYNEQFF	TGTGCCAGTACTACTGTTGGGATATACTCCTACAATGAGCAGTTCTTC
TRBJ2-1	TRBV7-9	few	NA	CASSLAPTGYNEQFF	TGTGCCAGCAGCTTAGCCCCTACAGGGTACAATGAGCAGTTCTTC
TRBJ1-2	TRBV29-1	few	TRBD1	CSVELTGTGGGYTF	TGCAGCGTTGAGCTTACCGGGACAGGGGGCGGCTACACCTTC
TRBJ2-7	TRBV2	NA	NA	CASSLHHPKTYEQYF	TGTGCCAGCAGTCTCCATCACCCGAAGACCTACGAGCAGTACTTC
TRBJ1-2	TRBV11-2	few	NA	CASSAVDMNYGYTF	TGTGCCAGCAGCGCCGTGGACATGAACTATGGCTACACCTTC
TRBJ1-1	TRBV19	many	NA	CASSMGTTNTEAFF	TGTGCCAGTAGTATGGGGACAACGAACACTGAAGCTTTCTTT
TRBJ2-7	TRBV6-5	few	NA	CASSYSYGKYEQYF	TGTGCCAGCAGTTACTCTTACGGGAAATACGAGCAGTACTTC
TRBJ2-4	TRBV2	NA	NA	CARDSSGGDIQYF	TGTGCCCGGGACAGCTCGGGAGGGGACATTCAGTACTTC
TRBJ2-1	TRBV7-3	many	TRBD2	CASSLSPAGGGFSYNEQFF	TGTGCCAGCAGCTTAAGCCCTGCGGGGGGCGGGTTTTCCTACAATGAGCAGTTCTTC
TRBJ2-3	TRBV7-3	NA	TRBD2	CASSHTSGSTDTQYF	TGTGCCAGCAGCCATACTAGCGGCAGCACAGATACGCAGTATTTT
TRBJ2-5	TRBV4-1	few	NA	CASSQVEQETQYF	TGCGCCAGCAGCCAAGTGGAGCAAGAGACCCAGTACTTC
TRBJ2-3	TRBV9	NA	NA	CASSVEDTRTDTQYF	TGTGCCAGCAGCGTAGAGGACACCCGCACAGATACGCAGTATTTT
TRBJ2-3	TRBV12-3/TRBV12-4	few	NA	CASSLMAASTDTQYF	TGTGCCAGCAGTTTAATGGCGGCTAGCACAGATACGCAGTATTTT
TRBJ2-3	TRBV12-3/TRBV12-4	NA	NA	CASSLEGPFSDTQYF	TGTGCCAGCAGTTTAGAGGGGCCCTTCTCTGATACGCAGTATTTT
TRBJ1-6	TRBV4-1	NA	TRBD1	CASSLGGTGYNSPLHF	TGCGCCAGCAGCCTCGGGGGGACAGGTTATAATTCACCCCTCCACTTT
TRBJ2-2	TRBV12-3/TRBV12-4	many	TRBD1	CASSSTGETGELFF	TGTGCCAGCAGTTCTACAGGGGAAACCGGGGAGCTGTTTTTT
TRBJ1-5	TRBV7-2	many	TRBD1	CASSPQGTGQPQHF	TGTGCCAGCAGCCCACAGGGGACGGGACAGCCCCAGCATTTT